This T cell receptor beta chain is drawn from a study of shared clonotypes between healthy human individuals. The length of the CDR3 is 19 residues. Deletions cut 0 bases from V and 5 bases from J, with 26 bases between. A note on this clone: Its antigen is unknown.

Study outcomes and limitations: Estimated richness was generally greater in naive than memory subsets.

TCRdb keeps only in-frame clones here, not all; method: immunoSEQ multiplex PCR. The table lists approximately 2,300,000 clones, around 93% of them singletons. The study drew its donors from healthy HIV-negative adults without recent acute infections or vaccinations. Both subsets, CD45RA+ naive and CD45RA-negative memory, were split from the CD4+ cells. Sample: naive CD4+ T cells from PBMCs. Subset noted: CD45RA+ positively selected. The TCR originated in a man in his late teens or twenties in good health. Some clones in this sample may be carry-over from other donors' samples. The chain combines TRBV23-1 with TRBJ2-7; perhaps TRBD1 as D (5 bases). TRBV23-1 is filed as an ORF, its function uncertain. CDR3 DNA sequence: TGCGCCAGCAGTCAATCCCGATCCTTCTTAGGGGTTTCTTTTCACGAGCAGTACTTC. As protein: CASSQSRSFLGVSFHEQYF.